The 19 T cell receptor beta chains presented below share a single source sample, sequenced in a study of CD8+CD57+ T cells in acquired aplastic anemia. All patients picked for sequencing had shown, by flow cytometry, an expansion of CD8+CD57+ cells. Profiles of TCR beta VDJ and CDR3 were generated from a genomic DNA template. TCRdb ran MiXCR on the reads and lists one entry per CDR3 protein. The repertoire holds a few hundred thousand distinct CDR3 sequences, with 50% to 65% as singletons. The material sequenced was sorted CD4+, CD8+, or CD8+CD57+ T cells (not recorded which) from PBMCs. The receptors stem from a human donor with aplastic anemia.

This clonotype was recorded many times. The chain uses TRBV7-6 and TRBJ1-2; 7 bases line up with TRBD1. The CDR3 runs 16 residues. Per the germline V gene, CDR1 is SGHVS and CDR2 is FNYEAQ. The V and J ends lost 1 base and 4 bases, in that order; junction bases with no gene match: 9. The CDR3 spells CASSLGGTAAIYGYTF. CDR3 DNA: TGTGCCAGCAGCTTAGGAGGGACAGCCGCCATCTATGGCTACACCTTC. The full variable domain, rest sourced from reference TRBV7-6 and TRBJ1-2, is GAGVSQSPRYKVTKRGQDVALRCDPISGHVSLYWYRQALGQGPEFLTYFNYEAQQDKSGLPNDRFSAERPEGSISTLTIQRTEQRDSAMYRCASSLGGTAAIYGYTFGSGTRLTVV.

This clonotype was observed a handful of times. The chain has TRBV10-3 and TRBJ2-5; no reliable D call. The CDR3 spans 13 residues. Germline CDR1 reads ENHRY; CDR2 reads SYGVKD. V was cut by 2 bases and J by 4 bases, with 8 bases left in between. The CDR3 is CAISEGPVETQYF. CDR3 coding DNA: TGTGCCATCAGTGAGGGTCCGGTAGAGACCCAGTACTTC.

This chain uses TRBV7-2 with TRBJ2-3; D is undetermined. V gave up 5 bases and J gave up 6 bases, with 9 bases separating them. This CDR3 comprises 12 residues. Germline values: CDR1 SGHTA, CDR2 FQGNSA. The CDR3 nucleotides read TGTGCCAGCAGCGTTAGGTCCGATACGCAGTATTTT. Its protein product is CASSVRSDTQYF.

The rearrangement links TRBV27 to TRBJ1-2; D ambiguous. Trimming removed 4 bases at V and 4 bases at J, with 19 bases between. This CDR3 is built from 16 residues. In germline, CDR1 is MNHEY, CDR2 SMNVEV (reference sequence). In nucleotides, the CDR3 is TGTGCCAGCAGTTCCCCAGAATTGCTGCTCCTCTATGGCTACACCTTC. Its protein is CASSSPELLLLYGYTF.

V gene TRBV20-1 combines with J gene TRBJ1-1, with a possible D match to TRBD1 (5 bases). Trimming removed 4 bases from V and 3 bases from J, with 9 bases in between. The CDR3 has 12 amino acids. Per germline, CDR1 DFQATT and CDR2 SNEGSKA (reference sequence). The CDR3 DNA is TGCAGTGCTAAAGTGGGGGACACTGAAGCTTTCTTT. It codes for CSAKVGDTEAFF.

This chain joins TRBV7-2 and TRBJ2-7; possible D gene TRBD2, 5 bases. The CDR3 covers 15 residues. Looked up from germline, CDR1 is SGHTA and CDR2 is FQGNSA. Trimming shortened V by 5 bases and J by 3 bases, and 17 bases separated the two germline ends. CDR3 coding DNA: TGTGCCAGCAGCCAACTCACTAGTGTTGACTACGAGCAGTACTTC. It yields the protein CASSQLTSVDYEQYF.

The CDR3 DNA is TGTGCCAGCAGTGAAACCCTCATGGCACGCCAAGAGACCCAGTACTTC. This encodes CASSETLMARQETQYF. V and J are TRBV25-1 and TRBJ2-5, with D unresolved. The CDR3 length is 16 residues. CDR1 and CDR2 (germline): MGHDK, SYGVNS. The V gene lost 2 bases and the J gene lost 1 base, with 14 bases spanning the gap.

This chain connects TRBV7-3 to TRBJ2-7; D unclear. The length of the CDR3 is 14 residues. Germline CDR1 reads SGHTA; CDR2 reads FQGTGA. Trimming cost V 5 bases and J 5 bases, with 16 bases left between them. The CDR3 sequence: CASSPSALSDEQYF. The CDR3 DNA reads TGTGCCAGCAGCCCATCCGCTTTATCAGACGAGCAGTACTTC.

V gene TRBV9 combines with J gene TRBJ2-7; maybe TRBD2 (6 bases). Germline V lookup: CDR1 SGDLS, CDR2 YYNGEE. Between the trimmed V and J ends, which lost 2 bases and 0 bases, there was a span of 15 bases. The CDR3 has 16 residues. The CDR3 DNA reads TGTGCCAGCAGCGTGGGACTCAAGACGAGCTCCTACGAGCAGTACTTC. Translated: CASSVGLKTSSYEQYF.

The V call is TRBV10-3, the J call TRBJ1-5; D is perhaps TRBD1 (5 bases). V lost 0 bases to trimming and J lost 1 base, with 10 bases between them. The CDR3 contains 16 residues. Germline lookup yields CDR1 ENHRY and CDR2 SYGVKD. CDR3 protein: CAISESGPGSNQPQHF. The CDR3 nucleotides are TGTGCCATCAGTGAGTCGGGGCCGGGCAGCAATCAGCCCCAGCATTTT.

V is TRBV15 and J is TRBJ2-1; 12 bases map to TRBD2. The CDR3 has 17 residues. Trimming at V came to 3 bases and at J to 9 bases, leaving 12 bases not matched to a gene. Germline V gives CDR1 LNHNV, CDR2 YYDKDF (reference sequence). This CDR3 reads CATSSLGLAGGRIEQFF. The CDR3 bases are TGTGCCACCAGCAGCTTGGGCCTAGCGGGGGGGCGGATTGAGCAGTTCTTC.

This clonotype was seen ten or more times. V is TRBV6-5 and J is TRBJ1-1, with D uncertain. Trimming took 7 bases from V and 2 from J, leaving 17 bases between them. The CDR3 is made up of 15 amino acids. Germline CDR1 MNHEY, CDR2 SVGAGI. CDR3 in amino acids: CASTSSRTFNTEAFF. The CDR3 DNA follows: TGTGCCAGCACCTCGTCCCGAACCTTCAACACTGAAGCTTTCTTT.

This chain uses TRBV11-3 with TRBJ1-6; a possible D gene is TRBD1 (5 bases). V lost 5 bases, J lost 5 bases, and 22 bases lay in between. Germline CDR1 reads SGHNT; CDR2 reads YENEEA. The CDR3 covers 18 residues. Here the CDR3 reads CASSADNEQFRDNSPLHF. CDR3 nucleotide sequence: TGTGCCAGCAGCGCAGACAATGAGCAGTTCAGGGATAATTCACCCCTCCACTTT.

The gene calls are TRBV24-1 and TRBJ2-2, with 8 bases matching TRBD2. The CDR3 spans 13 residues. The ends lost 7 bases at V and 7 bases at J; junction bases unmatched: 4. Per germline, CDR1 KGHDR and CDR2 SFDVKD. The CDR3 DNA follows: TGTGCCACCAGCGTTAGCGGGGACGGGGAGCTGTTTTTT. As protein: CATSVSGDGELFF.

The chain recombines TRBV11-1 with TRBJ1-6; D is uncertain. Trimming removed 3 bases at V and 6 bases at J, with 15 bases between. The CDR3 extends over 16 amino acids. Germline CDR1 reads SGHAT; CDR2 reads FQDESV (reference sequence). The CDR3 coding sequence is TGTGCCAGCAGCTTCGGTCGTATCAGTACTAATTCACCCCTCCACTTT. Translated: CASSFGRISTNSPLHF.

There are many counts of this clonotype. The rearrangement joins TRBV6-5 to TRBJ1-2, with D possibly being TRBD1 (5 bases). The V end lost 3 bases, the J end lost 4 bases, and 12 bases lay between the germline ends. CDR1 is MNHEY, CDR2 SVGAGI, per germline. The CDR3 is 14 amino acids. CDR3 amino acids: CASSYHGAGYGYTF. As DNA, the CDR3 is TGTGCCAGCAGTTATCATGGGGCAGGCTATGGCTACACCTTC.

Comments on this clonotype: At one end the junction does not follow the germline gene, possibly because of a read error. The CDR3 nucleotides read TGTGCCACCACCAGACAGCTAGCGGGCAGCTCCTACGAGCAGTATTTC. This gives the protein CATTRQLAGSSYEQYF. The chain uses TRBV15 and TRBJ2-7; 8 positions match TRBD2. The germline CDR1 and CDR2 sequences are LNHNV and YYDKDF (reference sequence). The CDR3 is 16 amino acids.

The chain has TRBV19 and TRBJ1-2; no firm D call. The CDR3 has 14 residues. Looked up from germline, CDR1 is LNHDA and CDR2 is SQIVND (reference sequence). With 8 bases removed from V and 4 bases from J, the gap between germline ends came to 17 bases. The CDR3 here is CASARQGESYGYTF. The CDR3 DNA is TGTGCCAGTGCCCGACAAGGAGAGAGCTATGGCTACACCTTC.

The genes are TRBV7-9 and TRBJ1-1; D may be TRBD1 (5 bases). The length of the CDR3 is 12 residues. Germline V gene sequence: CDR1 SEHNR, CDR2 FQNEAQ (reference sequence). Trimming shortened V by 3 bases and J by 10 bases, and 12 bases separated the two germline ends. In DNA form, the CDR3 reads TGTGCCAGCAGCTTGGGGGGGGAAGGAGCTTTCTTT. Protein sequence: CASSLGGEGAFF.